This T cell receptor (beta chain) derives from a study of cytomegalovirus exposure and HLA in healthy donors. Trimming stripped 6 bases from V and 3 bases from J, with 10 bases between. The CDR3 length is 13 residues. Germline V gene data show CDR1 as MDHEN and CDR2 as SYDVKM. The PCR was carried out with 60 Vbeta primers and 13 Jbeta primers. Sequencing used immunoSEQ multiplex PCR; TCRdb keeps in-frame clones, though not all of them. Seen here are tens of thousands of clones, approximately 81% observed once, and the top ten hold around 6.4%. This TCR was sampled from a woman aged 50 to 65 in good health and CMV-seropositive. The material sequenced was PBMCs. The chain employs TRBV28 and TRBJ2-3, with D possibly being TRBD1 (5 bases). CDR3 sequence: CASSLGATDTQYF. CDR3 nucleotide sequence: TGTGCCAGCAGCCTAGGGGCAACAGATACGCAGTATTTT. The complete variable domain, with remaining parts taken from reference TRBV28 and TRBJ2-3, reads DVKVTQSSRYLVKRTGEKVFLECVQDMDHENMFWYRQDPGLGLRLIYFSYDVKMKEKGDIPEGYSVSREKKERFSLILESASTNQTSMYLCASSLGATDTQYFGPGTRLTVL.